A single T cell receptor (beta chain) is shown here with its context. The antigen is unknown. In the PCR, 60 Vbeta and 13 Jbeta primers were used. TCRdb's table, derived via immunoSEQ multiplex PCR, lists solely in-frame clones and lacks some. This repertoire includes roughly 100,000 clones. These data come from a study of cytomegalovirus exposure and HLA in healthy donors. Study conclusions and caveats: Donors belonging to an Asian-associated ancestry cluster reportedly showed fewer N-insertions in productive TCRs than the 666-donor mean, according to what a later analysis found. Later analysis found that TCR beta chains associated with HLA were more clonally expanded than other, equally common chains.

CDR3 size: 14 residues. Per the germline V gene, CDR1 is SNHLY and CDR2 is FYNNEI. The junction had 5 bases not matched to a gene; V was cut back by 3 bases and J by 6 bases. This TCR derives from a man between 45 and 60 years old in good health and CMV-seropositive. The chain uses TRBV2 and TRBJ1-5; TRBD1 agrees at 7 bases. Sequenced input: PBMCs. DNA for the CDR3: TGTGCCAGCAGTGAGACAGGGCGCGGTCAGCCCCAGCATTTT. As protein: CASSETGRGQPQHF.